Following are 2 T cell receptor beta chains from one sample sequenced in a study of control samples from healthy donors and cancer patients. Only in-frame clones appear in the TCRdb table, and some are missing; sequencing was by immunoSEQ multiplex PCR. The data hold tens of thousands of clones, with approximately 80% observed a single time. Specimen: blood. The receptors stem from a man aged 70 or older in good health.

J is TRBJ1-1 and V is TRBV5-4, with D possibly being TRBD1 (5 bases). Looked up from germline, CDR1 is SGHNT and CDR2 is YYREEE (reference sequence). This CDR3 comprises 13 residues. With 4 bases removed from V and 7 bases from J, the gap between germline ends came to 14 bases. CDR3 sequence reads: CASSLRGRSEAFF. In DNA form, the CDR3 reads TGTGCCAGCAGCCTTCGGGGCAGGAGTGAAGCTTTCTTT. Using reference TRBV5-4 and TRBJ1-1 for the parts outside the CDR3, the full variable domain is ETGVTQSPTHLIKTRGQQVTLRCSSQSGHNTVSWYQQALGQGPQFIFQYYREEENGRGNFPPRFSGLQFPNYSSELNVNALELDDSALYLCASSLRGRSEAFFGQGTRLTVV.

This chain links TRBV11-2 with TRBJ2-3, with D unresolved. Germline assignment: CDR1 SGHAT and CDR2 FQNNGV. The CDR3 runs 14 residues. Trimming removed 1 base from V and 2 bases from J, with 7 bases in between. The CDR3 loop reads CASSLGLPTDTQYF. The CDR3 nucleotides are TGTGCCAGCAGCTTAGGCTTACCCACAGATACGCAGTATTTT.